This passage covers 10 T cell receptor beta chains from one sample sequenced in a study of PD-1 blockade in mismatch repair-deficient tumors. The repertoire was sequenced with immunoSEQ multiplex PCR; TCRdb's copy has only in-frame clones and lacks some. The profile shows about 15,000 clones, about 84% of them singletons. Stated time point: 10-day in vitro stimulation with candidate neoantigen peptide 5. Antigens of these TCRs are unknown. The input for sequencing was cells cultured in vitro, taken from a patient treated with pembrolizumab. Receptors originate from an adult with mismatch repair-deficient cancer.

As regards this clone: Germline is not matched at one junction end, which may reflect a read error. This chain links TRBV7-7 with TRBJ2-1; tentatively, D is TRBD2 (6 bases). The CDR3 runs to 13 residues. Germline V CDR1 and CDR2: SSHAT, FNYEAQ (reference sequence). The CDR3 sequence: CASSLAHGGEQFF. The CDR3 DNA reads as TGTGCTAGCAGCTTAGCGCACGGGGGTGAGCAGTTCTTC.

J is TRBJ2-1 and V is TRBV11-2; D may be TRBD2 (5 bases). The germline V gene has CDR1 SGHAT and CDR2 FQNNGV. The V end lost 1 base, the J end lost 3 bases, and 10 bases lay between the germline ends. The CDR3 is 15 residues long. CDR3 sequence (DNA): TGTGCCAGCAGCTTAGCGGTTAGCGTCTACAATGAGCAGTTCTTC. It translates to CASSLAVSVYNEQFF.

V gene TRBV18 combines with J gene TRBJ1-1, with D tentatively TRBD1 (5 bases). The V and J ends lost 3 bases and 1 base respectively, with 12 bases between them. This CDR3 spans 15 amino acids. CDR1 and CDR2 from the germline V gene are KGHSH and LQKENI. The CDR3 sequence is CASSPTPGGNTEAFF. CDR3 nucleotide sequence: TGTGCCAGCTCACCTACTCCTGGGGGGAACACTGAAGCTTTCTTT. Filled out from reference TRBV18 and TRBJ1-1, the complete variable domain reads NAGVMQNPRHLVRRRGQEARLRCSPMKGHSHVYWYRQLPEEGLKFMVYLQKENIIDESGMPKERFSAEFPKEGPSILRIQQVVRGDSAAYFCASSPTPGGNTEAFFGQGTRLTVV.

This clone was counted once. The chain combines TRBV2 with TRBJ1-1, with a tentative D call TRBD1 (5 bases). The V gene lost 2 bases and the J gene lost 1 base, with 5 bases spanning the gap. This CDR3 contains 13 residues. CDR1 is SNHLY and CDR2 is FYNNEI in the germline V gene. The CDR3 DNA is TGTGCCAGCAGTGAACAGGGGAACACTGAAGCTTTCTTT. Translated, it gives CASSEQGNTEAFF.

The chain combines TRBV11-3 with TRBJ1-2, with 7 bases matching TRBD1. V was pared by 2 bases and J by 8 bases, with 11 bases of the junction left unmatched. Germline V gene lookup returns CDR1 SGHNT and CDR2 YENEEA. The CDR3 has 15 amino acids. CDR3 nucleotides: TGTGCCAGCAGCTTATTGGGAACAGGGGACCGGGGCTACACCTTC. Translated: CASSLLGTGDRGYTF. Full variable domain (outside the CDR3, taken from reference TRBV11-3 and TRBJ1-2): EAGVVQSPRYKIIEKKQPVAFWCNPISGHNTLYWYLQNLGQGPELLIRYENEEAVDDSQLPKDRFSAERLKGVDSTLKIQPAELGDSAVYLCASSLLGTGDRGYTFGSGTRLTVV.

This rearrangement joins TRBV19 to TRBJ2-7; D may match TRBD1 or TRBD2 (5 bases each). From germline, CDR1 is LNHDA and CDR2 SQIVND (reference sequence). With 2 bases removed from V and 6 bases from J, the gap between germline ends came to 17 bases. The CDR3 is 15 amino acids. The CDR3 DNA follows: TGTGCCAGTAGTATATTCGGGGACGGCAACGGCGAGCAGTACTTC. It translates to CASSIFGDGNGEQYF.

J is TRBJ2-7 and V is TRBV5-1; 12 bases agree with TRBD2. This CDR3 spans 14 amino acids. Germline V gives CDR1 SGHRS, CDR2 YFSETQ. The V segment lost 3 bases and the J segment 5 bases; nucleotides outside the gene matches: 3. The CDR3 reads CASSSTSGSNEQYF. The CDR3 region has the DNA TGCGCCAGCAGCTCGACTAGCGGGAGTAACGAGCAGTACTTC.

This chain joins TRBV5-8 and TRBJ1-5; D is undetermined. The CDR3 is made up of 16 amino acids. Per germline, CDR1 SGHTS and CDR2 YDEGEE. V was clipped by 1 base and J by 1 base, with 12 bases between them. The CDR3 DNA reads TGTGCCAGCAGCTTGTTCTGGGGAAGCAGCAATCAGCCCCAGCATTTT. Its protein is CASSLFWGSSNQPQHF.

The chain is built from TRBV6-1 and TRBJ1-1, with D uncertain. Germline CDR1 is MNHNS and CDR2 is SASEGT. V was trimmed by 2 bases and J by 10 bases, leaving 8 bases between them. The CDR3 runs 11 residues. CDR3 loop: CASSESPAAFF. CDR3 DNA: TGTGCCAGCAGTGAATCCCCGGCAGCTTTCTTT.

The chain recombines TRBV7-3 with TRBJ2-1; no firm D call. The CDR3 runs to 13 residues. The germline V gene has CDR1 SGHTA and CDR2 FQGTGA. Between the trimmed V and J ends, which lost 4 bases and 5 bases, there was a span of 9 bases. CDR3 protein: CASSSLYNNEQFF. CDR3 DNA sequence: TGTGCCAGCAGCTCCCTTTACAACAATGAGCAGTTCTTC.